The rows below give T cell receptor beta chains drawn from one sample of a study of pediatric ulcerative colitis. Clones were sequenced by immunoSEQ multiplex PCR, and TCRdb holds only the in-frame ones, with some missing. The sample includes 59,000 or so clones, 77% seen only once; the top ten take over 4%. Sequenced material: blood. Receptor source: a boy between 10 and 17 years old with moderate ulcerative colitis. Each CDR3 is given with its conserved first and last residue. A D gene is named only where the DNA matches it firmly. Clone size is not always given. Where it is, it says once, few, many or a class for expanded clones.

J	size	V	D	CDR3	DNA
TRBJ1-6	NA	TRBV6-1	NA	CASSNKGQLTSPLHF	TGTGCCAGCAGTAATAAAGGACAGCTCACTTCACCCCTCCACTTT
TRBJ1-1	NA	TRBV5-5	TRBD1	CASSLEQGRWAFF	TGTGCCAGCAGCCTCGAACAGGGGAGGTGGGCTTTCTTT
TRBJ2-2	NA	TRBV5-4	NA	CASSLTTTGELFF	TGTGCCAGCAGCTTGACAACCACCGGGGAGCTGTTTTTT
TRBJ1-1	NA	TRBV27	NA	CASSWDISNTEAFF	TGTGCCAGCAGTTGGGACATCTCGAACACTGAAGCTTTCTTT
TRBJ2-5	once	TRBV5-1	TRBD1	CASSLEGTGIIETQYF	TGCGCCAGCAGCTTGGAGGGGACAGGGATTATCGAGACCCAGTACTTC
TRBJ2-5	NA	TRBV9	NA	CASSQAQGQETQYF	TGTGCCAGCAGCCAAGCCCAGGGCCAAGAGACCCAGTACTTC
TRBJ1-1	few	TRBV18	NA	CASSPQRAEAFF	TGTGCCAGCTCACCACAACGGGCTGAAGCTTTCTTT
TRBJ1-5	once	TRBV30	NA	CAWSPRGGVYNQPQHF	TGTGCCTGGAGCCCCCGGGGCGGGGTCTACAATCAGCCCCAGCATTTT
TRBJ2-1	NA	TRBV7-9	TRBD2	CASSLWGIAGVGVNEQFF	TGTGCCAGCAGCTTATGGGGTATAGCGGGAGTGGGGGTCAATGAGCAGTTCTTC
TRBJ1-2	NA	TRBV2	NA	CASSRNPRTTGANKAYGYTF	TGTGCCAGCAGTCGCAACCCCCGTACAACAGGAGCCAACAAGGCGTATGGCTACACCTTC